The T cell receptor (beta chain) described here comes from a study of blood T cells in healthy people across ages. The authors ran a second PCR of roughly 6 to 11 cycles using a sample-barcoded 5' primer and a J-beta primer mix. TCRdb independently ran MiXCR on the 5' RACE reads; one entry per CDR3 protein. The repertoire holds 750,000 to 1,000,000 distinct CDR3 sequences, with under 35% as singletons. CDR1 MNHEY and CDR2 SVGAGI come from the germline V gene. Germline trimming cut 5 bases from V and 5 bases from J; bases unmatched to any gene: 13. CDR3 length: 16 residues. Many counts were recorded for this clonotype. These sequences were also reported in another study, on T cells of mothers and their children. As that study records: Per child, around 2.9 million TCR beta CDR3 reads were obtained, against over 10 million per mother. Persistent microchimeric T cell clones were sought, and none were detected.

This TCR derives from a woman aged 40 to 49 in good health. The chain links TRBV6-5 to TRBJ2-5; 8 nucleotides match TRBD2. Sequenced: blood. The CDR3 sequence is CASSTTRTSRSETQYF. DNA for the CDR3: TGTGCCAGCAGTACAACCAGGACTAGCCGTTCCGAGACCCAGTACTTC.